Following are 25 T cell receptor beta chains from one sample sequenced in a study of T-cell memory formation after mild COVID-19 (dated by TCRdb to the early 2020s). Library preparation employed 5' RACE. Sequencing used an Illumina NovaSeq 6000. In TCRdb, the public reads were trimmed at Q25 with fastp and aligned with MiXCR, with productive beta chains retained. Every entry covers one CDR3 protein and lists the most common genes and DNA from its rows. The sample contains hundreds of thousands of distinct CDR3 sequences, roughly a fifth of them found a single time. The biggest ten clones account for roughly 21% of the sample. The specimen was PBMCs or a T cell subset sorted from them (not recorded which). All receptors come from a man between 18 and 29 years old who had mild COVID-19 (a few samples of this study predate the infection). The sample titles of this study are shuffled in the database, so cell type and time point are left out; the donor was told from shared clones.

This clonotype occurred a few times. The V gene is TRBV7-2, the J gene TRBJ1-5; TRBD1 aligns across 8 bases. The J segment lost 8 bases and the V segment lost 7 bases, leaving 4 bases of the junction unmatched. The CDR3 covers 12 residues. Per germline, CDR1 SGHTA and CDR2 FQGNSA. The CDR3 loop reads CASTTTGEPQHF. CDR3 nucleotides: TGTGCCAGCACAACGACAGGGGAGCCCCAGCATTTT.

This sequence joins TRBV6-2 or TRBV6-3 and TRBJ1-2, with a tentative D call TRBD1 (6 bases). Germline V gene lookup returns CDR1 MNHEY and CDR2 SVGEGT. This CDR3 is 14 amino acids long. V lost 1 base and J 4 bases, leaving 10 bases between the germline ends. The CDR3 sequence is CASSYLPDSYGYTF. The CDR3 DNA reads TGTGCCAGCAGTTACTTGCCGGACAGCTATGGCTACACCTTC.

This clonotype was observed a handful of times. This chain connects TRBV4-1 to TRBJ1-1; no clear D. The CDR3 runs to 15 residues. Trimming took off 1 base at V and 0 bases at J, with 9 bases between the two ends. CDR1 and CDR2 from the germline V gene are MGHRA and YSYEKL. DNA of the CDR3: TGCGCCAGCAGCCAAGTGGCCGGGTTGAACACTGAAGCTTTCTTT. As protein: CASSQVAGLNTEAFF.

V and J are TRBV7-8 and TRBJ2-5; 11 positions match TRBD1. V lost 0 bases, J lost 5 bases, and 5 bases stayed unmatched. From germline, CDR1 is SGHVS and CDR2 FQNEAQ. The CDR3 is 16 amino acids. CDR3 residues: CASSLARDRGRETQYF. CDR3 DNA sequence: TGTGCCAGCAGCTTAGCGCGGGACAGGGGGAGGGAGACCCAGTACTTC.

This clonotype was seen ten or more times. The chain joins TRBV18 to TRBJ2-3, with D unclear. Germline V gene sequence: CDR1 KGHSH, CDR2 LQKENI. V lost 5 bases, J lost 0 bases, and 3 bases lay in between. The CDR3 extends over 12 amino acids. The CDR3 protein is CASSTSTDTQYF. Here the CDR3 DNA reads TGTGCCAGCTCAACTAGCACAGATACGCAGTATTTT.

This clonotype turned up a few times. Here the CDR3 reads CASSLDQSASYNEQFF. In DNA form, the CDR3 reads TGCGCCAGCAGCTTGGATCAGTCGGCCTCCTACAATGAGCAGTTCTTC. The gene calls are TRBV5-1 and TRBJ2-1, with D unclear. The length of the CDR3 is 16 residues. Germline CDR1 reads SGHRS; CDR2 reads YFSETQ. V was shortened by 0 bases and J by 0 bases, with 10 bases between the two germline ends.

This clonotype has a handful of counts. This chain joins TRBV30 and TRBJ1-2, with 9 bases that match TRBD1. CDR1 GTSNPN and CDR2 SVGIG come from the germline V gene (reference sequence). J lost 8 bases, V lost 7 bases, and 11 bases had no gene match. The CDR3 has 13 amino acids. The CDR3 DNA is TGTGCCTCCCGTGTACAGGGGGCCGACGGCTACACCTTC. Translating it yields CASRVQGADGYTF.

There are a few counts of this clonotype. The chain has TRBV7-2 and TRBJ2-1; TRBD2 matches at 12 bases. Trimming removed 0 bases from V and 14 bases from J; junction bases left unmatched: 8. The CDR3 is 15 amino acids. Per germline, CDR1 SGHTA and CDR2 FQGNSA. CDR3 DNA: TGTGCCAGCAGCTTAGCGACCGGACTAGCGGGAAGGGAGTTCTTC. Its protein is CASSLATGLAGREFF.

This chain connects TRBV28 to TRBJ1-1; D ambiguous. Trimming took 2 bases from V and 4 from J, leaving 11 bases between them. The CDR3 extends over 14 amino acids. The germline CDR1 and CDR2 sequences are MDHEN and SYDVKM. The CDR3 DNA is TGTGCCAGCAGTTTACCCGCGGCCGCCACTGAAGCTTTCTTT. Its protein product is CASSLPAAATEAFF.

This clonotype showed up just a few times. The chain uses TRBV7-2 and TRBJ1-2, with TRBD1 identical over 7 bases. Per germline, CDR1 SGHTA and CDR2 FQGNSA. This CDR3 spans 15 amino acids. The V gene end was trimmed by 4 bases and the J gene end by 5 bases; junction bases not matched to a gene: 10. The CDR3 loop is CASSSRSGTAYGYTF. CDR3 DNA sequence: TGTGCCAGCAGCTCCCGGTCCGGGACAGCTTATGGCTACACCTTC.

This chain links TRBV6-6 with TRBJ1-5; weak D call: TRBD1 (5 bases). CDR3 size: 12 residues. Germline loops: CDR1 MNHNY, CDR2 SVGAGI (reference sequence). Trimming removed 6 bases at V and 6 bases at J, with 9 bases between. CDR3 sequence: CASRTTVQPQHF. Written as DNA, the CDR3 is TGTGCCAGCAGGACGACAGTTCAGCCCCAGCATTTT.

In DNA, the CDR3 is TGTGCCAGCAGGTTCAAGGGGCCTCAAGAGACCCAGTACTTC. It codes for CASRFKGPQETQYF. This rearrangement joins TRBV7-2 to TRBJ2-5, with a tentative D call TRBD1 (5 bases). Germline V gene data show CDR1 as SGHTA and CDR2 as FQGNSA. Trimming left V 6 bases short and J 2 bases short, with 13 bases between. The CDR3 runs to 14 residues.

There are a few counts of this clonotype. In DNA form, the CDR3 reads TGTGCCACCGTGCTCGAGTCGGGGGGGAACTATGGCTACACCTTC. It specifies CATVLESGGNYGYTF. This rearrangement joins TRBV24-1 to TRBJ1-2, with D tentatively TRBD1 (5 bases). Germline CDR1 reads KGHDR; CDR2 reads SFDVKD. CDR3 length equals 15 residues. V was pared by 9 bases and J by 2 bases, with 18 bases between.

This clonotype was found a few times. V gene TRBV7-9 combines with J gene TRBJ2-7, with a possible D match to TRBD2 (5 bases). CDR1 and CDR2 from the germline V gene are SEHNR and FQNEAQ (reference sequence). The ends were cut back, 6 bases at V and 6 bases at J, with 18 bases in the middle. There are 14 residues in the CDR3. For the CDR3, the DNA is TGTGCCAGCAGTACCCGGGGTAGGGAACGCGAGCAGTACGTC. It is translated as CASSTRGREREQYV.

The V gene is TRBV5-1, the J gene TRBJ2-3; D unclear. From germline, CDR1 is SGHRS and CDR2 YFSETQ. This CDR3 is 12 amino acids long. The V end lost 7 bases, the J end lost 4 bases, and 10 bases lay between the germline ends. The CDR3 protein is CASSQNADTQYF. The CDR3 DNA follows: TGCGCCAGCTCACAAAACGCAGATACGCAGTATTTT.

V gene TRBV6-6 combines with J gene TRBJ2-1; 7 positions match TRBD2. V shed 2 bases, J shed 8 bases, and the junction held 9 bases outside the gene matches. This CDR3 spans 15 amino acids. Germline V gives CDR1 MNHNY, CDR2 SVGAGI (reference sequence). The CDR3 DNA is TGTGCCAGCAGTTACCGAAGGGAGGGTATGCATGAGCAGTTCTTC. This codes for CASSYRREGMHEQFF.

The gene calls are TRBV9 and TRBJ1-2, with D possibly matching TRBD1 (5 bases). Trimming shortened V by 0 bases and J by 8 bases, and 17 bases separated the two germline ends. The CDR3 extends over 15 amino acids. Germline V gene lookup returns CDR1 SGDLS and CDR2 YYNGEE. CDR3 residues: CASSVVAGTGSGYTF. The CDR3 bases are TGTGCCAGCAGCGTAGTCGCAGGGACGGGATCCGGCTACACCTTC.

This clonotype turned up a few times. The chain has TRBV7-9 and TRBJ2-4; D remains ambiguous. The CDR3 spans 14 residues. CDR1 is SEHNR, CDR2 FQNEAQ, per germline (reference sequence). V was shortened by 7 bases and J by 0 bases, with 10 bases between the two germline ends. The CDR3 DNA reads TGTGCCAGCACCGATGAGCTAGCCAAAAACATTCAGTACTTC. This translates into CASTDELAKNIQYF.

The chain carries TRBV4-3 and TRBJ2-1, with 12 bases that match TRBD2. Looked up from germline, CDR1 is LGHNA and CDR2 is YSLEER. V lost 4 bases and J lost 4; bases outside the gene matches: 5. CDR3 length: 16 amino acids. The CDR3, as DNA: TGCGCCAGCAGCCCACAACTAGCGGGGGGTTACAATGAGCAGTTCTTC. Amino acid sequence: CASSPQLAGGYNEQFF.

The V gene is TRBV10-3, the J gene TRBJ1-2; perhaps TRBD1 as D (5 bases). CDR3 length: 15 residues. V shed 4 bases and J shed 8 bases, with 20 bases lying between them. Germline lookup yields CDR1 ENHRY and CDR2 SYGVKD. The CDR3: CAISGEPAGTVGYTF. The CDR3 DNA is TGTGCCATCAGTGGGGAACCAGCAGGGACCGTCGGCTACACCTTC.

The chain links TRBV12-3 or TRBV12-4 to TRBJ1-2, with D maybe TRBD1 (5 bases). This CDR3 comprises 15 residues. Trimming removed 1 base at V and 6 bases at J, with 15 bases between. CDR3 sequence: CASSLGIQGAHGYTF. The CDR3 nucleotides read TGTGCCAGCAGTTTAGGCATTCAGGGCGCTCATGGCTACACCTTC.

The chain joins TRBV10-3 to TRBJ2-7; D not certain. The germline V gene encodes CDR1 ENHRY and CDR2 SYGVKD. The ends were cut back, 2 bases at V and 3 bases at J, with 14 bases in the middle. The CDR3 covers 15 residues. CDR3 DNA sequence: TGTGCCATCAGTGAGGCAGCCAGGCCGGACTACGAGCAGTACGTC. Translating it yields CAISEAARPDYEQYV.

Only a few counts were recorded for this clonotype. CDR3 sequence reads: CASSEGGALGIREQFF. The CDR3 DNA sequence: TGTGCCAGCAGTGAAGGGGGAGCCCTGGGGATTAGGGAGCAGTTCTTC. The chain employs TRBV25-1 and TRBJ2-1; the D gene could be TRBD1 or TRBD2 (5 bases each). CDR1 MGHDK and CDR2 SYGVNS come from the germline V gene. The CDR3 sequence is 16 residues long. V was shortened by 2 bases and J by 10 bases, with 21 bases between the two germline ends.

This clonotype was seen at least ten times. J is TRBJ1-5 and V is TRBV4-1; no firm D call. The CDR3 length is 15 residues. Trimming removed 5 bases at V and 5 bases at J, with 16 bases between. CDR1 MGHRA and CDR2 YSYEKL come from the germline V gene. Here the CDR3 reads CASSYQGGRDQPQHF. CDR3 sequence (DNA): TGCGCCAGCAGCTATCAAGGAGGGAGGGATCAGCCCCAGCATTTT.

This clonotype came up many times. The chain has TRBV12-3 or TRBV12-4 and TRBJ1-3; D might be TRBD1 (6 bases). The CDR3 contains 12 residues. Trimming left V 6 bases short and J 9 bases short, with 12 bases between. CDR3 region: CASSQLQGTIYF. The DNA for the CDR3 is TGTGCCAGCAGCCAGTTACAGGGCACCATATATTTT.